This T cell receptor (beta chain) was identified during a study of T cell responses to AZD1222 COVID-19 vaccine. Whole-study findings and limits: Mostly white British, mostly female donors; authors suggested clonal diversity may be underestimated.

TCRdb keeps only in-frame clones here, not all; method: immunoSEQ multiplex PCR. The table lists about 180,000 clones, 94% of them singletons. About this clone: Its antigen remains unknown.

V was shortened by 5 bases and J by 8 bases, with 15 bases between the two germline ends. This CDR3 region has 14 residues. Germline values: CDR1 LNHDA, CDR2 SQIVND (reference sequence). The rearrangement links TRBV19 to TRBJ1-4; no clear D gene. The TCR was taken from an adult who received the AZD1222 COVID-19 vaccine. Sequencing used peripheral blood, obtained 28 days after the second AZD1222 dose. The CDR3 DNA is TGTGCCAGTAGTCCCTTGAGCGCCTCGGAAAAACTGTTTTTT. Its translation: CASSPLSASEKLFF.